This T cell receptor beta chain was obtained from a study of regulatory T cells in long-lasting Graves disease. The time point is: persistent/refractory GD, antithyroid drugs over 5 years with positive TRAb. Isolated PBMC RNA provided the starting material for the TCR library. Only a few counts were recorded for this clonotype. Trimming shortened V by 7 bases and J by 2 bases, and 14 bases separated the two germline ends. The CDR3 length is 15 residues. The germline CDR1 and CDR2 sequences are MNHEY and SMNVEV (reference sequence). According to the study, TCR beta libraries were built with iRepertoire HTBI primers and CDR3-region Arm-PCR. Via MiXCR, TCRdb re-called the multiplex PCR reads, giving one row per CDR3 protein. The sample consists of hundreds of thousands of distinct CDR3 sequences, less than 25% of them appearing once.

This chain links TRBV27 with TRBJ2-2; D gene uncertain. Sequenced here: peripheral blood mononuclear cells (PBMCs), sampled when the disease was refractory, from a patient treated with antithyroid drugs. The receptor was derived from a female donor with Graves disease. CDR3 sequence reads: CASTSPRVNTGELFF. CDR3 nucleotides: TGTGCCAGCACGTCCCCCAGAGTTAACACCGGGGAGCTGTTTTTT.